This T cell receptor beta chain is from a study of CD8 T cells in ankylosing spondylitis. Deletions cut 7 bases from V and 3 bases from J, with 22 bases between. Looked up from germline, CDR1 is SGHVS and CDR2 is FQNEAQ. The CDR3 covers 16 residues. Study-wide results and limits: Matched ankylosing spondylitis synovial fluid reportedly showed significant enrichment of disease-linked clones. A TCR beta motif of roughly eight highly homologous variants seemed to mark ankylosing spondylitis blood.

MiXCR, applied by TCRdb to the 5' RACE reads, yields one record per CDR3 protein. The sample includes fewer than 450,000 distinct CDR3 sequences, roughly 18% of them seen just once. Note on this clonotype: Its cognate antigen is unknown.

This TCR derives from a male donor with ankylosing spondylitis. J is TRBJ2-7 and V is TRBV7-8; D assignment may be TRBD1 or TRBD2 (5 bases each). Sequenced sample: blood, either unsorted or a sorted T cell fraction (not recorded which). The CDR3 here is CASTNLFRDGNYEQYF. In DNA form, the CDR3 reads TGTGCCAGCACCAACTTGTTCCGGGACGGAAACTACGAGCAGTACTTC. Looking up the rest from reference TRBV7-8 and TRBJ2-7 gives the full variable domain: GAGVSQSPRYKVAKRGQDVALRCDPISGHVSLFWYQQALGQGPEFLTYFQNEAQLDKSGLPSDRFFAERPEGSVSTLKIQRTQQEDSAVYLCASTNLFRDGNYEQYFGPGTRLTVT.